This T cell receptor (beta chain) was observed in a study of T cells after yellow fever vaccination. Concerning this clonotype itself: Antigen unknown.

Study-level findings and limits: Bulk-population clonotypes that are abundant could appear as contaminants in FACS-sorted repertoires.

TCRdb processed the 5' RACE reads anew with MiXCR; each CDR3 protein has one entry. The sample records some 300,000 distinct CDR3 sequences, roughly 3.5% being singletons. The CDR3 sequence is 12 residues long. Germline V lookup: CDR1 MNHEY, CDR2 SVGEGT. V was shortened by 4 bases and J by 10 bases, with 11 bases between the two germline ends. The source was PBMCs, collected on the day of the yellow fever booster vaccination. This TCR was sampled from a man aged 18 to 30 who received the YFV17D yellow fever vaccine. The chain couples TRBV6-2 or TRBV6-3 to TRBJ2-1, with D perhaps TRBD2 (6 bases). CDR3 sequence reads: CASSWRGTEQFF. The CDR3 nucleotides are TGTGCCAGCAGTTGGCGCGGGACGGAGCAGTTCTTC.